This T cell receptor beta chain was retrieved from a study of cytomegalovirus exposure and HLA in healthy donors. Germline values: CDR1 MDHEN, CDR2 SYDVKM. V lost 1 base to trimming and J lost 3 bases, with 22 bases between them. This CDR3 region has 19 residues. 60 Vbeta and 13 Jbeta primers were used in PCR. Clones were read by immunoSEQ multiplex PCR, and TCRdb kept only the in-frame ones, dropping some. The sample has 95,000 to 130,000 clones, about four fifths seen once. Findings of the study overall: Listed as cytomegalovirus-associated were over 150 TCR beta chains.

As to this clone: Antigen: not known.

This chain connects TRBV28 to TRBJ2-1, with a possible D match to TRBD2 (5 bases). Sequencing used PBMCs. The sequence was obtained from a woman in her 30s in good health and CMV-seronegative. CDR3 nucleotides: TGTGCCAGCAGTTTATCAGCGGAGAGGACCTTTGGCGGCTACAATGAGCAGTTCTTC. Its protein product is CASSLSAERTFGGYNEQFF.